The 26 T cell receptor beta chains below were found in one sample sequenced in a study of cytomegalovirus exposure and HLA in healthy donors. Primers included in the PCR were 60 Vbeta and 13 Jbeta primers. Method: immunoSEQ multiplex PCR; TCRdb's copy keeps in-frame clones and lacks some. The data show approximately 190,000 clones, with 81% seen just once and around 4% held by the top ten. The sample was PBMCs. These receptors were taken from a man aged 45 to 65 in good health and CMV-seronegative.

This clone was detected only once. The chain uses TRBV11-2 and TRBJ1-6, with D maybe TRBD1 (6 bases). The CDR3 is 17 amino acids. V lost 6 bases and J lost 5, with 20 bases in between. Germline CDR1 reads SGHAT; CDR2 reads FQNNGV. The CDR3 loop is CASRSLYSGDHNSPLHF. For the CDR3, the DNA is TGTGCCAGCAGAAGCTTATATTCAGGGGACCATAATTCACCCCTCCACTTT. Full variable domain (rest looked up from reference TRBV11-2 and TRBJ1-6): EAGVAQSPRYKIIEKRQSVAFWCNPISGHATLYWYQQILGQGPKLLIQFQNNGVVDDSQLPKDRFSAERLKGVDSTLKIQPAKLEDSAVYLCASRSLYSGDHNSPLHFGNGTRLTVT.

Note on this clone: The junction departs from germline at one end; a sequencing error may be responsible. The chain has TRBV7-9 and TRBJ1-2; the D is unclear. Germline CDR1 SEHNR, CDR2 FQNEAQ (reference sequence). CDR3 length: 15 amino acids. CDR3 in DNA: TGTTCCAGCAGCCTAGGAGGGTCTCGGAACTATGGCTACACCTTC. Translating gives CSSSLGGSRNYGYTF.

V and J are TRBV7-2 and TRBJ1-2; the D gene is possibly TRBD1 (6 bases). Germline values: CDR1 SGHTA, CDR2 FQGNSA. CDR3 length: 14 residues. The V gene lost 5 bases and the J gene lost 1 base, with 11 bases spanning the gap. This CDR3 reads CASSSQGNNYGYTF. Written as DNA, the CDR3 is TGTGCCAGCAGCAGCCAGGGGAATAACTATGGCTACACCTTC.

This chain connects TRBV20-1 to TRBJ2-7; no definite D call. Trimming took 6 bases from V and 3 from J, leaving 9 bases between them. Germline lookup yields CDR1 DFQATT and CDR2 SNEGSKA (reference sequence). The CDR3 covers 11 residues. DNA of the CDR3: TGCAGTGCGAAGTCGGGCTACGAGCAGTACTTC. It yields the protein CSAKSGYEQYF.

The V gene is TRBV27, the J gene TRBJ2-7; weak D call: TRBD2 (5 bases). CDR1 and CDR2 (germline): MNHEY, SMNVEV (reference sequence). V lost 8 bases to trimming and J lost 9 bases, with 11 bases between them. The CDR3 spans 10 residues. In DNA form, the CDR3 reads TGTGCCAGCGGTAGCGCACGGCAGTACTTC. It is translated as CASGSARQYF.

This clone occurred once. The chain joins TRBV18 to TRBJ2-3, with TRBD1 identical over 8 bases. CDR1 and CDR2 (germline): KGHSH, LQKENI. J was trimmed by 0 bases and V by 2 bases; bases with no gene match: 7. The CDR3 length is 17 residues. As DNA, the CDR3 is TGTGCCAGCTCACCATTACCCTGGACAGGGAGCACAGATACGCAGTATTTT. It specifies CASSPLPWTGSTDTQYF.

The V and J genes are TRBV29-1 and TRBJ1-1; D is perhaps TRBD1 (5 bases). In germline, CDR1 is SQVTM, CDR2 ANQGSEA. This CDR3 spans 15 amino acids. V dropped 0 bases and J dropped 1 base, with 12 bases sitting between them. CDR3 sequence reads: CSVEDLGQGNTEAFF. The CDR3 region has the DNA TGCAGCGTTGAAGATCTGGGCCAGGGGAACACTGAAGCTTTCTTT.

The V and J genes are TRBV18 and TRBJ2-7, with D possibly being TRBD1 (5 bases). Trimming pared 1 base from V and 1 base from J, leaving 8 bases between. The CDR3 is made up of 14 amino acids. Germline V gene sequence: CDR1 KGHSH, CDR2 LQKENI. The DNA for the CDR3 is TGTGCCAGCTCACCACGGCCAGGGTCCTACGAGCAGTACTTC. Protein: CASSPRPGSYEQYF.

A remark on this clone: The germline gene is not matched at one end of the junction; a read error may be the cause. This chain joins TRBV7-9 and TRBJ1-3; TRBD1 matches at 8 bases. This CDR3 spans 15 amino acids. From germline, CDR1 is SEHNR and CDR2 FQNEAQ (reference sequence). In nucleotides, the CDR3 is TGTTCCAGCAGCCGCACCGGGACAGGTGGAAACACCATATATTTT. As protein: CSSSRTGTGGNTIYF.

This chain connects TRBV30 to TRBJ2-7; D is perhaps TRBD2 (7 bases). V was clipped by 5 bases and J by 2 bases, with 13 bases between them. The CDR3 consists of 13 residues. Germline CDR1 GTSNPN, CDR2 SVGIG (reference sequence). In DNA form, the CDR3 reads TGTGCCTGGGGTCGGGGGGCCACCTACGAGCAGTACTTC. Translated, it gives CAWGRGATYEQYF.

The chain combines TRBV28 with TRBJ1-2; TRBD1 aligns across 7 bases. After removal of 4 bases from V and 4 bases from J, the junction contained 12 bases not matched to a gene. CDR1 and CDR2 (germline): MDHEN, SYDVKM. This CDR3 spans 16 amino acids. CDR3 region: CASSSPLGGPVYGYTF. The CDR3 DNA reads as TGTGCCAGCAGTTCTCCTCTAGGGGGCCCGGTCTATGGCTACACCTTC.

The chain carries TRBV7-9 and TRBJ1-5, with TRBD1 matching 8 bases. Germline assignment: CDR1 SEHNR and CDR2 FQNEAQ (reference sequence). The CDR3 contains 14 residues. V dropped 5 bases and J dropped 3; count of bases not matched to a gene: 3. DNA for the CDR3: TGTGCCAGCAGCGAGGGACAGGTCAATCAGCCCCAGCATTTT. Protein sequence: CASSEGQVNQPQHF.

This sequence joins TRBV10-3 and TRBJ2-3; possible D gene TRBD1, 5 bases. The CDR3 has 14 amino acids. Trimming stripped 1 base from V and 5 bases from J, with 10 bases between. Germline assignment: CDR1 ENHRY and CDR2 SYGVKD. CDR3 amino acids: CAISEWQGKDTQYF. In DNA, the CDR3 is TGTGCCATCAGTGAGTGGCAGGGAAAAGATACGCAGTATTTT.

The genes are TRBV11-2 and TRBJ2-7, with TRBD2 identical over 11 bases. Looked up from germline, CDR1 is SGHAT and CDR2 is FQNNGV. The CDR3 is made up of 14 amino acids. The V segment lost 6 bases and the J segment 5 bases; nucleotides outside the gene matches: 6. The CDR3 protein is CASSFSGGADEQYF. The CDR3 DNA sequence: TGTGCCAGCAGTTTTAGCGGGGGGGCTGACGAGCAGTACTTC.

The rearrangement uses TRBV30 and TRBJ2-5; D perhaps matches TRBD2 (5 bases). The CDR3 totals 13 residues. The V end was cut by 3 bases, the J end by 2 bases, with 10 bases between. Germline CDR1 GTSNPN, CDR2 SVGIG (reference sequence). The CDR3 nucleotides read TGTGCCTGGAGCTTGGACTGGCAAGAGACCCAGTACTTC. It yields the protein CAWSLDWQETQYF.

This rearrangement joins TRBV7-9 to TRBJ1-1; 9 bases map to TRBD1. Germline loops: CDR1 SEHNR, CDR2 FQNEAQ (reference sequence). CDR3 length: 15 residues. The J segment lost 2 bases and the V segment lost 5 bases, leaving 6 bases of the junction unmatched. CDR3 nucleotides: TGTGCCAGCAGCACGGGGACAGGGAGAAACACTGAAGCTTTCTTT. This codes for CASSTGTGRNTEAFF.

The V gene is TRBV18, the J gene TRBJ2-5, with a possible D match to TRBD2 (5 bases). Between the trimmed V and J ends, which lost 3 bases and 4 bases, there was a span of 18 bases. The germline V gene has CDR1 KGHSH and CDR2 LQKENI. The CDR3 contains 16 residues. As DNA, the CDR3 is TGTGCCAGCTCACCTCTTTTGGCTAGCCCGGGAGAGACCCAGTACTTC. This translates into CASSPLLASPGETQYF.

Concerning this clone itself: The junction does not match germline at one end; this may be a read error. V gene TRBV4-3 combines with J gene TRBJ2-1; possible D gene TRBD1, 5 bases. CDR3 length equals 17 residues. CDR1 and CDR2 (germline): LGHNA, YSLEER. The CDR3, as DNA: TGCGCCAGCAGCCCTCAGACAGTCCTGAGCTCCTACAATGGGCAGTTCTTC. Translated: CASSPQTVLSSYNGQFF.

The table lists this clone with a few counts. V is TRBV21-1 and J is TRBJ2-5; the table calls TRBD1, which could not be checked here. TRBV21-1 is noted as a pseudogene. The CDR3 is made up of 15 amino acids. Here the CDR3 reads CASSKGRGPGETQYF. DNA of the CDR3: TGTGCCAGCAGCAAAGGGAGGGGGCCGGGGGAGACCCAGTACTTC.

This clone was detected only once. V gene TRBV6-1 combines with J gene TRBJ1-1; TRBD1 matches 7 bases. CDR3 length equals 14 residues. The germline gives CDR1 MNHNS, CDR2 SASEGT. J was trimmed by 7 bases and V by 3 bases; bases with no gene match: 8. CDR3: CASSDPTGRGEAFF. The CDR3 DNA sequence: TGTGCCAGCAGTGATCCGACAGGGCGAGGTGAAGCTTTCTTT.

V and J are TRBV3-1 (or the pseudogene TRBV3-2) and TRBJ2-7; D gene unclear. The CDR3 sequence is 9 residues long. Trimming removed 5 bases from V and 10 bases from J, with 6 bases in between. Per germline, CDR1 LGHDT and CDR2 YNNKEL (reference sequence). CDR3 in amino acids: CASSSGQYF. The CDR3 DNA reads TGTGCCAGCAGCTCCGGTCAGTACTTC.

The chain links TRBV7-2 to TRBJ2-2; no reliable D call. The germline CDR1 and CDR2 sequences are SGHTA and FQGNSA. Trimming took off 5 bases at V and 6 bases at J, with 13 bases between the two ends. The CDR3 length is 14 residues. CDR3 amino acids: CASSQYVGAGELFF. In DNA form, the CDR3 reads TGTGCCAGCAGCCAATACGTAGGAGCCGGGGAGCTGTTTTTT.

The chain is built from TRBV7-2 and TRBJ1-2, with 10 bases identical to TRBD1. V lost 7 bases, J lost 6 bases, and 17 bases stayed unmatched. Per the germline V gene, CDR1 is SGHTA and CDR2 is FQGNSA. The CDR3 spans 17 residues. For the CDR3, the DNA is TGTGCCAGCACCTACCGGGACAGGGGAGGGAGGGGAGATGGCTACACCTTC. It encodes CASTYRDRGGRGDGYTF.

V gene TRBV5-8 combines with J gene TRBJ2-3, with D uncertain. V lost 4 bases and J lost 0, with 12 bases in between. Germline lookup yields CDR1 SGHTS and CDR2 YDEGEE. The CDR3 contains 15 residues. CDR3 coding DNA: TGTGCCAGCAGCCCACTCTTTTCTAGCACAGATACGCAGTATTTT. Translated: CASSPLFSSTDTQYF.

The chain uses TRBV4-3 and TRBJ1-1; possibly TRBD1 for D (6 bases). The V gene lost 8 bases and the J gene lost 4 bases, with 20 bases spanning the gap. The CDR3 spans 15 residues. Germline values: CDR1 LGHNA, CDR2 YSLEER. CDR3 residues: CASSAERGLTTEAFF. CDR3 DNA sequence: TGCGCCAGCTCCGCGGAGAGGGGGTTGACCACTGAAGCTTTCTTT.

The gene calls are TRBV5-1 and TRBJ1-4; no reliable D call. Germline V lookup: CDR1 SGHRS, CDR2 YFSETQ. Trimming stripped 2 bases from V and 3 bases from J, with 5 bases between. This CDR3 spans 13 amino acids. CDR3 coding DNA: TGCGCCAGCAGCTTTGGAGCTAATGAAAAACTGTTTTTT. This encodes CASSFGANEKLFF.